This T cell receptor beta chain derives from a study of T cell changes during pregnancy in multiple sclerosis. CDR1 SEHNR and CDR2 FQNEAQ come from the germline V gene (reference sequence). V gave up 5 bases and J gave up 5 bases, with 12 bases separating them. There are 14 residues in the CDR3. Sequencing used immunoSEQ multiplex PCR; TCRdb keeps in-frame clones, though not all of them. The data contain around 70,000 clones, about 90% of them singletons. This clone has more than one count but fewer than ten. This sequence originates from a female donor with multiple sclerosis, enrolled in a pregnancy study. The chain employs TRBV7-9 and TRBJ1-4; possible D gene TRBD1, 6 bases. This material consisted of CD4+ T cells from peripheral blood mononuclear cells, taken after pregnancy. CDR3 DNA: TGTGCCAGCAGCCTGACAGGTGGAAATGAAAAACTGTTTTTT. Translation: CASSLTGGNEKLFF.